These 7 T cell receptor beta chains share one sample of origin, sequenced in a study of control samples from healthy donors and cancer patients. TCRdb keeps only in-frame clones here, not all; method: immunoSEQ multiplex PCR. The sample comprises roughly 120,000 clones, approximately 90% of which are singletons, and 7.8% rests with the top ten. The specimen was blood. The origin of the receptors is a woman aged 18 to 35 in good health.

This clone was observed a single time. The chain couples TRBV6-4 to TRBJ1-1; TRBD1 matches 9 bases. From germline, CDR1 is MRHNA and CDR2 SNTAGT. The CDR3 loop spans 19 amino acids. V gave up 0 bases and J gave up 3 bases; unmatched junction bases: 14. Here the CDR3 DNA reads TGTGCCAGCAGTGACTCTCCGGGACAGGGTTCGGATAGTTACACTGAAGCTTTCTTT. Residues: CASSDSPGQGSDSYTEAFF.

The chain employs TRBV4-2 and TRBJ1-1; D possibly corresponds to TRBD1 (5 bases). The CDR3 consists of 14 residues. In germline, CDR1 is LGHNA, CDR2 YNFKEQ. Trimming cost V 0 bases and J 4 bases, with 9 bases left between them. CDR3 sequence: CASSQEGTITEAFF. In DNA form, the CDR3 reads TGTGCCAGCAGCCAAGAAGGGACGATCACTGAAGCTTTCTTT.

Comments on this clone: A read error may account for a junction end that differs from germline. The CDR3 DNA follows: TGTGCCACCAGTGAGGGGGAGAGCGGGAGGCCTACGCACTTC. It yields the protein CATSEGESGRPTHF. The genes are TRBV24-1 and TRBJ2-5; 9 bases map to TRBD2. Germline CDR1 reads KGHDR; CDR2 reads SFDVKD. The CDR3 is 14 amino acids.

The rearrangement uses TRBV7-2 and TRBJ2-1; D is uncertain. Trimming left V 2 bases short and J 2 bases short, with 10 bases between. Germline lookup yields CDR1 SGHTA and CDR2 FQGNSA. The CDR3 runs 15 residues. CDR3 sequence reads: CASSLLRTTYNEQFF. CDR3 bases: TGTGCCAGCAGCTTACTGCGGACGACCTACAATGAGCAGTTCTTC.

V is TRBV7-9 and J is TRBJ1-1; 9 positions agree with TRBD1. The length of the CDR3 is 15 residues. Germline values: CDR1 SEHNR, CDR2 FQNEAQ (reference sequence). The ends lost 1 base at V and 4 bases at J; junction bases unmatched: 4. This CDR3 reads CASSLGDRVGTEAFF. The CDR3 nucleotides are TGTGCCAGCAGCTTAGGGGACAGGGTAGGCACTGAAGCTTTCTTT. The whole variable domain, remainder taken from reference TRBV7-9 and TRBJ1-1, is DTGVSQNPRHKITKRGQNVTFRCDPISEHNRLYWYRQTLGQGPEFLTYFQNEAQLEKSRLLSDRFSAERPKGSFSTLEIQRTEQGDSAMYLCASSLGDRVGTEAFFGQGTRLTVV.

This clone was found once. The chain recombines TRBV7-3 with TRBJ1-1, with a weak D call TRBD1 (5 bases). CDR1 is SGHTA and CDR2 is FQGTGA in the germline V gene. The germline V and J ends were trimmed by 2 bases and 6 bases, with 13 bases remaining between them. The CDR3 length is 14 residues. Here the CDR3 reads CASSLSAGSAEAFF. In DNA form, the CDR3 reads TGTGCCAGCAGCTTATCGGCAGGGAGTGCTGAAGCTTTCTTT.

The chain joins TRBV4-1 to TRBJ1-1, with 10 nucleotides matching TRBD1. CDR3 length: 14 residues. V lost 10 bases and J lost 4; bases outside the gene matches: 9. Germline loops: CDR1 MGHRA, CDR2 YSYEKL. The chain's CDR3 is CATGQGVVGTEAFF. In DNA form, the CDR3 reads TGCGCCACCGGACAGGGGGTCGTGGGCACTGAAGCTTTCTTT.